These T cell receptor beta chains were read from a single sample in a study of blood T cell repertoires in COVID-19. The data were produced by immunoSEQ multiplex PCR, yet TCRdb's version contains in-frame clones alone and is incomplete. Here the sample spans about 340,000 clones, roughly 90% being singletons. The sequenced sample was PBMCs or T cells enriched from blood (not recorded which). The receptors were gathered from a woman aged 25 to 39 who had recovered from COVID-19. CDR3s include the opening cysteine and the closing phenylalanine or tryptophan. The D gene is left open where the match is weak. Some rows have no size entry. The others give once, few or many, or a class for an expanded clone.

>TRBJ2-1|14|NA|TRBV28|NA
TGTGCCAGCACGGGAATGGGTTTTTACAATGAGCAGTTCTTC
CASTGMGFYNEQFF
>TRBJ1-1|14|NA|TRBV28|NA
TGTGCCAGCAGTTTACCTTCCGGGGACACTGAAGCTTTCTTT
CASSLPSGDTEAFF
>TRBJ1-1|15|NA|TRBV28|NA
TGTGCCAGCAGCACAGGGCCCTATATGAACACTGAAGCTTTCTTT
CASSTGPYMNTEAFF
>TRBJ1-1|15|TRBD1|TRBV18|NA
TGTGCCAGCTCACCACGGGAAGGGGGCGCAGGTGAAGCTTTCTTT
CASSPREGGAGEAFF
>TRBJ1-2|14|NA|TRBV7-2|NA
TGTGCCAGCAGCTTAGCGGCCAGGGTAGATGGCTACACCTTC
CASSLAARVDGYTF
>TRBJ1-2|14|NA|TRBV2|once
TGTGCCAGCAGTGAGATCCCCAGGGGCAATGGCTACACCTTC
CASSEIPRGNGYTF
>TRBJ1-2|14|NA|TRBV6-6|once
TGTGCCAGCACCGTCGGGGGACCTTACTATGGCTACACCTTC
CASTVGGPYYGYTF
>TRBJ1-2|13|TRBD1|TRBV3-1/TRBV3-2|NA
TGTGCCAGCAGCCAAAACAGGGGGGGAGGCTACACCTTC
CASSQNRGGGYTF
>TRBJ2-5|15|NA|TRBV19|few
TGTGCCAGTAGTATAGATCGTTTACGGGGGGAGACCCAGTACTTC
CASSIDRLRGETQYF
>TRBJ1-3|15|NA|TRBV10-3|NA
TGTGCCATCAGTGAGTCTGGGGGCTATGGAAACACCATATATTTT
CAISESGGYGNTIYF
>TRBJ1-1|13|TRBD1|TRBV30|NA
TGTGCCTGGGACAGGGGTATGAACACTGAAGCTTTCTTT
CAWDRGMNTEAFF
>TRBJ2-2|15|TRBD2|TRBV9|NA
TGTGCCAGCAGCGTAGGTTACGGGGGGACCGGGGAGCTGTTTTTT
CASSVGYGGTGELFF
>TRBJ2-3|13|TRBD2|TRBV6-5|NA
TGTGCCAGCGGGAGGGGTGCTTCGGATACGCAGTATTTT
CASGRGASDTQYF
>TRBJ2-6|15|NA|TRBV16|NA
TGTGCCAGCAGCCAAGCGGGGTCTGGGGCCAACGTCCTGACTTTC
CASSQAGSGANVLTF
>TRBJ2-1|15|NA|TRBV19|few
TGTGCCAGTAGTATACAGACTGTGGTGGGCAATGAGCAGTTCTTC
CASSIQTVVGNEQFF
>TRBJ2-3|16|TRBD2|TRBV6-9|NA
TGTGCCAGCAGCGTACTCACTAGCGGGGGGGTCTATACGCAGTATTTT
CASSVLTSGGVYTQYF
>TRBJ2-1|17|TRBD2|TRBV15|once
TGTGCCACCAGCAGAGCAGCTAGCGGGAGGCCCGACAATGAGCAGTTCTTC
CATSRAASGRPDNEQFF
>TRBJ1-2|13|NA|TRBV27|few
TGTGCCAGCAGTTTGCAGGAGGGGTATGGCTACACCTTC
CASSLQEGYGYTF
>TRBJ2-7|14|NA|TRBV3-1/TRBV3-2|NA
TGTGCCAGCAGCCAGGGGGGGCGCAGGGGCGAGCAGTACTTC
CASSQGGRRGEQYF
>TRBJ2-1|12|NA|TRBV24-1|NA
TGTGCCACCAGTGGGGACTTGGCTGAGCAGTTCTTC
CATSGDLAEQFF
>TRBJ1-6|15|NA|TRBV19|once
TGTGCCAGTAGTATTAAGAGCTCCTATAATTCACCCCTCCACTTT
CASSIKSSYNSPLHF
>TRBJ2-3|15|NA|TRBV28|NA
TGTGCCAGCAGCCCCTCACTAGGTGACGCAGATACGCAGTATTTT
CASSPSLGDADTQYF
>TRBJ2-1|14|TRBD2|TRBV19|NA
TGTGCCAGTAGTAGGCTAGCGGGAGTTAATGAGCAGTTCTTC
CASSRLAGVNEQFF
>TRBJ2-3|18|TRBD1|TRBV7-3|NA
TGTGCCAGCAGTACCCCGCCCCGGGACAGGGGTGTAGCAGATACGCAGTATTTT
CASSTPPRDRGVADTQYF
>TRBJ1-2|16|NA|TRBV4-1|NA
TGCGCCAGCAGCCAAGATGGGAGGGAGACAGCCTATGGCTACACCTTC
CASSQDGRETAYGYTF
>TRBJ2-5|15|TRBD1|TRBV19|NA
TGTGCCACCTCTCCCAGTCCGGGACAGCAAGAGACCCAGTACTTC
CATSPSPGQQETQYF
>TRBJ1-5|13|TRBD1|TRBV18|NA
TGTGCCAGCTCAGGGACAGGGGGACAGCCCCAGCATTTT
CASSGTGGQPQHF
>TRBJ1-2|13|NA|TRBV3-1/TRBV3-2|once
TGTGCCAGCAGCCAGGGGGGTAACTATGGCTACACCTTC
CASSQGGNYGYTF
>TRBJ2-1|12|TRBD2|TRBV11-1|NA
TGTGCCAGCAGCTTAGTGGGGGGGGAGCAGTTCTTC
CASSLVGGEQFF
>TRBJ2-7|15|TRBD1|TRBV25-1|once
TGTGCCAGCAGTGATTACGACAGGGCCCCCTACGAGCAGTACTTC
CASSDYDRAPYEQYF
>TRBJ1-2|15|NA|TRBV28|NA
TGTGCCAGCAGAAGATTCGGACTCACTAACTATGGCTACACCTTC
CASRRFGLTNYGYTF
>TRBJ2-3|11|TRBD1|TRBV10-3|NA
TGTGCCATACAGGGGACAGATACGCAGTATTTT
CAIQGTDTQYF
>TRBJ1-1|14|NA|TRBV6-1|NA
TGTGCCAGCAGTGATGGGCAGGGAGGGACTGAAGCTTTCTTT
CASSDGQGGTEAFF
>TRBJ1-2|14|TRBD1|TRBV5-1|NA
TGCGCCAGCAGCCCTGACAGGGGAGACTATGGCTACACCTTC
CASSPDRGDYGYTF
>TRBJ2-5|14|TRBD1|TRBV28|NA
TGTGCCAGCAGTATCACAGGGGCCCAAGAGACCCAGTACTTC
CASSITGAQETQYF
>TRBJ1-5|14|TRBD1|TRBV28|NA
TGTGCCAGCAGTTTGTACAGGGGCAGTCAGCCCCAGCATTTT
CASSLYRGSQPQHF
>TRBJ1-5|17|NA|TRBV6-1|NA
TGTGCCAGCAGTGATTATATTGGGCAGGCAGAAGGTAAGCCCCAGCATTTT
CASSDYIGQAEGKPQHF
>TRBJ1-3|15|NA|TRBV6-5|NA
TGTGCCAGCAGTTACGGCCGGAGCTCTGGAAACACCATATATTTT
CASSYGRSSGNTIYF
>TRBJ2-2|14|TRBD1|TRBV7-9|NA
TGTGCCAGCAGCTCGGGACAGGGGGCCGGGGAGCTGTTTTTT
CASSSGQGAGELFF
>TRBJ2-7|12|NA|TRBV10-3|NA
TGTGCCAGCGGGACGGCGGGGAAGGGGCAGTACTTC
CASGTAGKGQYF
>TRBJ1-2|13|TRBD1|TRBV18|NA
TGTGCCAGCTCACGTCAGGGGGATAGTGGCTACACCTTC
CASSRQGDSGYTF
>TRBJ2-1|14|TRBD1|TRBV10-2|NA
TGCGCCAGCAGTGTCCGGGACAGATACAATGAGCAGTTCTTC
CASSVRDRYNEQFF
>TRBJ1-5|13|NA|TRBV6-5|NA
TGTGCCAGCAGTCCCCGCGAGGGTCAGCCCCAGCATTTT
CASSPREGQPQHF
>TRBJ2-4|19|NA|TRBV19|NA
TGTGCCAGTAGTCTCGCTCCCTTGGTAGCGGACCTAACCAAAAACATTCAGTACTTC
CASSLAPLVADLTKNIQYF
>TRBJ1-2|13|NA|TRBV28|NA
TGTGCCAGCTCGGGGTTTGAGGACTATGGCTACACCTTC
CASSGFEDYGYTF
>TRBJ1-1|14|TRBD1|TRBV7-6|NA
TGTGCCAGCAGCGCCGGACAGGGAGGGACTGAAGCTTTCTTT
CASSAGQGGTEAFF
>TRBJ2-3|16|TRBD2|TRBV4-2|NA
TGTGCCAGCAGCCAAGACGGCGGGAGGGCCTCGGATACGCAGTATTTT
CASSQDGGRASDTQYF
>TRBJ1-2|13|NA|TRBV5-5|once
TGTGCCAGCAGCCTGACATTGGCGGGTGGCTACACCTTC
CASSLTLAGGYTF
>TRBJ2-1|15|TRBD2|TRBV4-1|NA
TGCGCCAGCAGCCTAATGGGGACTACATACAATGAGCAGTTCTTC
CASSLMGTTYNEQFF
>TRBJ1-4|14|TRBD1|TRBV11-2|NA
TGTGCCAGCAGCTACAGGGGCGGTAATGAAAAACTGTTTTTT
CASSYRGGNEKLFF
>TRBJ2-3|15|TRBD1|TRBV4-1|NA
TGCGCCAGCGTAACCGGGACAGGGGGTACAGATACGCAGTATTTT
CASVTGTGGTDTQYF
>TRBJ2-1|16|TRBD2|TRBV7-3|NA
TGTGCCAGCAGCTTAACCTATAGACTAGCGGACAATGAGCAGTTCTTC
CASSLTYRLADNEQFF
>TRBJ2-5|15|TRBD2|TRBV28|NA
TGTGCCAGCAGTCGCAGGACTAGCGGGAAAGAGACCCAGTACTTC
CASSRRTSGKETQYF
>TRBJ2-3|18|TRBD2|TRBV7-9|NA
TGTGCCAGCAGCTTAACCGGGAACTGGCGGGGGGGCACAGATACGCAGTATTTT
CASSLTGNWRGGTDTQYF
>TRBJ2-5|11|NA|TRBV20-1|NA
TGCAGTGCTAGATTGGAAACTAACCTGTACTTC
CSARLETNLYF